The clone carrying this TCR beta chain occurred many times. Its specificity is not known. This record belongs to a study of T cells in Graves' hyperthyroidism and ophthalmopathy. Overall study results and limits: The model anticipated ophthalmopathy a median approximately 6.7 months pre-onset.

Amplified TCR beta CDR3 regions came from RNA transcripts. The HTBI primer set was used in a first-round RT-PCR of the TCR CDR3. Each CDR3 protein gets one entry after TCRdb re-called the multiplex PCR reads with MiXCR. The sample holds roughly 420,000 distinct CDR3 sequences; less than 20% are singletons and the top ten take approximately 8%. Fresh peripheral blood, about 9.9 ml, yielded the PBMCs. The V gene's germline CDR1 is DFQATT and CDR2 SNEGSKA (reference sequence). This CDR3 region has 17 residues. V was pared by 5 bases and J by 5 bases, with 18 bases of the junction left unmatched. The TCR sequence derives from a woman aged 18-29 years with Graves' hyperthyroidism. The chain employs TRBV20-1 and TRBJ2-5; 9 nucleotides agree with TRBD1. The specimen was blood. CDR3 residues: CSAQHGTGSDGWETQYF. Written as DNA, the CDR3 is TGCAGTGCTCAACATGGGACAGGGTCCGATGGGTGGGAGACCCAGTACTTC.